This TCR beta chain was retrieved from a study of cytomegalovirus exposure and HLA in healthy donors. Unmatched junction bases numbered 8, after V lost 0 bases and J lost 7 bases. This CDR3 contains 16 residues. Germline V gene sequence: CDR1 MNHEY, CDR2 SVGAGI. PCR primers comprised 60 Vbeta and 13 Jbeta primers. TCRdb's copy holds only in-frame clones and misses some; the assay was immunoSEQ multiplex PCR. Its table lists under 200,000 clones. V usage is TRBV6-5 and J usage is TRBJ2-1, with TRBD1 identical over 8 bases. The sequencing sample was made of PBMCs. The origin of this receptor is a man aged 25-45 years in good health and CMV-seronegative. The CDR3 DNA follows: TGTGCCAGCAGTTACTCAGCTGGACAGGGTGGAAATGAGCAGTTCTTC. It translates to CASSYSAGQGGNEQFF.